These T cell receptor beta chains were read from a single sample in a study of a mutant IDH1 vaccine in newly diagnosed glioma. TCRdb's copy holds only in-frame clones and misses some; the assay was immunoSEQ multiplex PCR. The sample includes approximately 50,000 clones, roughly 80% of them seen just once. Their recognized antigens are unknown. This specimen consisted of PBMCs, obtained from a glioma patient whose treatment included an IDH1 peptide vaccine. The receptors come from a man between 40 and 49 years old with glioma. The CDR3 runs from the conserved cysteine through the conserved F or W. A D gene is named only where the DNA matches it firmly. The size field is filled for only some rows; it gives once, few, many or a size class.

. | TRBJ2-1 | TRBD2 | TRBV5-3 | CARSLGPGLAGGSVFF | TGTGCCAGAAGCTTGGGTCCGGGACTAGCGGGGGGGTCAGTGTTCTTC
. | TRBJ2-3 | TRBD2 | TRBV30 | CAWSRQGLAGGRDTQYF | TGTGCCTGGAGTCGACAGGGACTAGCGGGGGGGCGTGATACGCAGTATTTT
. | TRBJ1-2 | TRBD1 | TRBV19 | CASSTDRDRGYTF | TGTGCCAGTAGTACGGACAGGGACCGTGGCTACACCTTC
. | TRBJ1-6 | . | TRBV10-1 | CASSAGGTGYNSPLHF | TGCGCCAGCAGCGCCGGAGGTACTGGGTATAATTCACCCCTCCACTTT
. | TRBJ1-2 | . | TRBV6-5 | CASSTSSGSRGYTF | TGTGCCAGCAGTACCTCCTCGGGCAGTAGGGGCTACACCTTC
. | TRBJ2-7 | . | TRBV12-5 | CASVSGGDEQYF | TGTGCTAGTGTCTCCGGAGGGGACGAGCAGTACTTC
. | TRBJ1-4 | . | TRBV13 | CASSSRKDPNEKLFF | TGTGCCAGCAGCTCGCGTAAGGACCCTAATGAAAAACTGTTTTTT
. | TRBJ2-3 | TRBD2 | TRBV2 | CASGGRGLAGDTQYF | TGTGCCAGCGGGGGGCGGGGACTAGCGGGAGATACGCAGTATTTT
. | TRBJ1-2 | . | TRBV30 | CAWSTQPDRTHGYTF | TGTGCCTGGAGTACCCAACCCGACAGGACTCATGGCTACACCTTC
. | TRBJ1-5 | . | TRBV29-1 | CSAGQPPGPQHF | TGCAGCGCAGGACAGCCCCCTGGACCCCAGCATTTT
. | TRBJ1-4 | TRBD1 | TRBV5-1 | CASNSGTGPEKLFF | TGCGCCAGCAATTCAGGGACAGGACCAGAAAAACTGTTTTTT
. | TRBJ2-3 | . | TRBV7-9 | CASRRTAPTDTQYF | TGTGCCAGCAGAAGGACAGCACCCACCGATACGCAGTATTTT
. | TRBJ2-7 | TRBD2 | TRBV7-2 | CASSSTGGAPYEQYF | TGTGCCAGCAGCTCTACCGGGGGGGCGCCTTACGAGCAGTACTTC
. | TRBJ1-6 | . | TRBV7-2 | CASSLDVSYNSPLHF | TGTGCCAGCAGCTTAGACGTCTCTTATAATTCACCCCTCCACTTT
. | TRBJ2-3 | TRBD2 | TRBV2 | CASRRGTSPSTDTQYF | TGTGCCAGCAGGCGGGGGACTAGCCCCTCCACAGATACGCAGTATTTT
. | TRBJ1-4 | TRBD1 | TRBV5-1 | CASSVRDSASNEKLFF | TGCGCCAGCAGCGTACGGGACAGCGCCTCTAATGAAAAACTGTTTTTT
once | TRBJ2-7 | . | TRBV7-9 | CASSLPRDSYEQYF | TGTGCCAGCAGCCTCCCGCGGGACAGCTACGAGCAGTACTTC
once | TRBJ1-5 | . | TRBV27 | CAYLAGHYNQPQHF | TGTGCCTACCTAGCCGGGCACTACAATCAGCCCCAGCATTTT
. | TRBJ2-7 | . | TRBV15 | CATSRGGISYEQYF | TGTGCCACCAGCAGAGGGGGGATCTCCTACGAGCAGTACTTC
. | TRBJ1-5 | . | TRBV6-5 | CAAKRRDTNQPQHF | TGTGCCGCCAAACGCCGGGACACCAATCAGCCCCAGCATTTT
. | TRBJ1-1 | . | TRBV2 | CATQKDRNTEAFF | TGTGCCACACAAAAGGACAGGAACACTGAAGCTTTCTTT
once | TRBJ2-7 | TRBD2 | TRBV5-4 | CASSSWTSGGYEQYF | TGTGCCAGCAGCTCCTGGACTAGCGGGGGCTACGAGCAGTACTTC
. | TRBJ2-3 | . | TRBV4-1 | CASSPFNGGRDTQYF | TGCGCCAGCAGCCCCTTTAATGGGGGGCGGGATACGCAGTATTTT
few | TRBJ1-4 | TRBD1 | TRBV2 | CASTGGSATNEKLFF | TGTGCCTCAACAGGGGGAAGCGCAACTAATGAAAAACTGTTTTTT
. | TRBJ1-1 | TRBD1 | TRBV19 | CASSNPGGANTEAFF | TGTGCCAGTAGTAACCCAGGGGGCGCGAACACTGAAGCTTTCTTT
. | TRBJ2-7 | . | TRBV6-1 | CASSKPAYEQYF | TGTGCCAGCAGTAAGCCGGCGTACGAGCAGTACTTC
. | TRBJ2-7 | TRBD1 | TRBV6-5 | CASEGYRDSNYEQYF | TGTGCCAGCGAGGGTTACCGGGACAGCAACTACGAGCAGTACTTC
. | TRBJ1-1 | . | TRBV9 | CASSQQSMNTEAFF | TGTGCCAGCAGCCAACAGTCTATGAACACTGAAGCTTTCTTT
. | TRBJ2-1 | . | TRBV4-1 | CASSQVEASSYNEQFF | TGCGCCAGCAGCCAAGTTGAGGCGAGCTCCTACAATGAGCAGTTCTTC
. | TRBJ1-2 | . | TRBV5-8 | CASPWEIFHGYTF | TGTGCCAGCCCCTGGGAGATTTTCCATGGCTACACCTTC
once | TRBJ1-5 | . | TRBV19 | CASSVVGAGNQPQHF | TGTGCCAGTAGTGTGGTGGGGGCGGGAAATCAGCCCCAGCATTTT
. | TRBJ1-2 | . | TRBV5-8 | CASRTWTRDGYTF | TGTGCCAGCAGGACCTGGACGCGTGATGGCTACACCTTC
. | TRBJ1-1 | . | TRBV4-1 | CASSQVTGLNTEAFF | TGCGCCAGCAGCCAAGTGACAGGATTGAACACTGAAGCTTTCTTT
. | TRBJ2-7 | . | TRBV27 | CASTNGGPTYEQYF | TGTGCCAGCACTAACGGGGGGCCTACCTACGAGCAGTACTTC
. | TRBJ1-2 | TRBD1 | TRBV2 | CASIRNRGSSGYTF | TGTGCCAGCATAAGGAACAGGGGCTCCTCTGGCTACACCTTC
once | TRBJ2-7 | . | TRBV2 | CASSDAYEQYF | TGTGCCAGCAGTGACGCCTACGAGCAGTACTTC
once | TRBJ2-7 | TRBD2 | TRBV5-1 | CASRGEGLGSYEQYF | TGCGCCAGCCGAGGGGAGGGTCTAGGCTCCTACGAGCAGTACTTC
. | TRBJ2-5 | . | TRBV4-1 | CASSRRYQETQYF | TGCGCCAGCAGCCGAAGGTACCAAGAGACCCAGTACTTC
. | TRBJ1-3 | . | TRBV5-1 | CASSLGGTQGNTIYF | TGCGCCAGCAGCTTGGGGGGTACCCAGGGAAACACCATATATTTT
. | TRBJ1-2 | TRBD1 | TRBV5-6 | CASSLGQGLNYGYTF | TGTGCCAGCAGCCTCGGACAGGGCCTAAACTATGGCTACACCTTC
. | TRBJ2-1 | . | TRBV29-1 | CSVDRSSYNEQFF | TGCAGCGTAGACAGGAGCTCCTACAATGAGCAGTTCTTC
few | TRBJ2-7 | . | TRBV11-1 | CASSAIAGREAYF | TGTGCCAGCAGCGCCATCGCGGGTCGGGAAGCGTACTTC
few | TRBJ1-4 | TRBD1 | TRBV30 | CACWTGRVRF | TGTGCCTGCTGGACAGGACGGGTTAGATTT
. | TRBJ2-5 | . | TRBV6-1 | CASSNRWGAEETQYF | TGTGCCAGCAGTAACCGCTGGGGGGCAGAAGAGACCCAGTACTTC
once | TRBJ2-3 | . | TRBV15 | CATSPERQAGDTQYF | TGTGCCACCAGCCCAGAGAGACAGGCCGGGGATACGCAGTATTTT
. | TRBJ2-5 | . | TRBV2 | CASKFGSGRGETQYF | TGTGCCAGCAAGTTTGGATCCGGCCGGGGGGAGACCCAGTACTTC
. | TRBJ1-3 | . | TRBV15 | CATSRDWGDGNTIYF | TGTGCCACCAGCAGAGATTGGGGAGACGGAAACACCATATATTTT
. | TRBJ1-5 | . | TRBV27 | CASSPGPYGPQHF | TGTGCCAGCAGTCCCGGACCGTACGGGCCCCAGCATTTT
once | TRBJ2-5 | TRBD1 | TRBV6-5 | CASRTGTGGVETQYF | TGTGCCAGCAGAACCGGGACAGGGGGAGTGGAGACCCAGTACTTC
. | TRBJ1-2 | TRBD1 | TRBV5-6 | CASSLTGQGRDGYTF | TGTGCCAGCAGCTTAACGGGACAGGGTCGGGATGGCTACACCTTC
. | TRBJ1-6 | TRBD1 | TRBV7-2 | CASSRTGTGVSNSPLHF | TGTGCCAGCAGCCGTACAGGGACAGGGGTTTCTAATTCACCCCTCCACTTT
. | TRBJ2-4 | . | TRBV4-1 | CASSQNEVSKNIQYF | TGCGCCAGCAGCCAAAATGAGGTATCCAAAAACATTCAGTACTTC
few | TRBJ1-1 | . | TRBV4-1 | CASSHGGGGAEAFF | TGCGCCAGCAGCCACGGGGGGGGTGGCGCTGAAGCTTTCTTT
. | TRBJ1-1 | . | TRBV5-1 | CASSWTNGKTEAFF | TGCGCCAGCAGTTGGACGAACGGGAAAACTGAAGCTTTCTTT
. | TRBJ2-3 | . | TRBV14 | CASSQGGDTQYF | TGTGCCAGCAGCCAAGGCGGGGATACGCAGTATTTT
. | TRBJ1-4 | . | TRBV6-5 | CASSNRRAPNEKLFF | TGTGCCAGCAGTAACCGGCGGGCACCTAATGAAAAACTGTTTTTT